This TCR beta chain was sequenced in a study of T cells in Graves' hyperthyroidism and ophthalmopathy. Trimming removed 3 bases from V and 0 bases from J; junction bases left unmatched: 3. This CDR3 contains 16 residues. CDR1 SGDLS and CDR2 YYNGEE come from the germline V gene. The TCR beta CDR3 regions underwent amplification using RNA transcripts as the source. The TCR CDR3 was amplified in a first-round RT-PCR using the HTBI primer set. TCRdb re-called the multiplex PCR reads with MiXCR, one entry per CDR3 protein. The table shows roughly 700,000 distinct CDR3 sequences, with 17% occurring only once. Graves' hyperthyroidism was deemed stable absent ophthalmopathy progression within 18 months. Lactation, pregnancy, other autoimmune disease or uncontrolled infection excluded patients. This clonotype showed up just a few times.

Sequencing was carried out using blood. This sequence originates from a man aged 45-65 years with Graves' hyperthyroidism. The chain couples TRBV9 to TRBJ2-3, with 11 bases aligning to TRBD2. The CDR3 DNA sequence: TGTGCCAGCAGCGGGGGACTAGCGGAAAGCACAGATACGCAGTATTTT. It specifies CASSGGLAESTDTQYF.